The rows below give T cell receptor beta chains drawn from one sample of a study of cytomegalovirus exposure and HLA in healthy donors. Sequencing used immunoSEQ multiplex PCR; TCRdb keeps in-frame clones, though not all of them. This sample has about 130,000 clones, with under 85% found just once. The material sequenced was PBMCs. The source of these receptors is a man aged 25 to 40 in good health and CMV-seronegative. Each CDR3 is given with its conserved first and last residue. Each record gives: V gene, D gene, clone size, J gene, CDR3 DNA, CDR3 protein. A D gene is named only where the DNA matches it firmly. Not every row has a clone size; where given, it reads once, few, many or a size class.

v_gene: TRBV4-3
d_gene: NA
abundance: NA
j_gene: TRBJ1-2
CDR3nt: TGCGCCAGCAGCCAAGAGCAGAGGACAGAGAACTATGGCTACACCTTC
CDR3aa: CASSQEQRTENYGYTF

v_gene: TRBV28
d_gene: TRBD1
abundance: NA
j_gene: TRBJ1-2
CDR3nt: TGTGCCAGCAGCCTACTAGGTGGGACAGAGGTAGTTGGCTACACCTTC
CDR3aa: CASSLLGGTEVVGYTF

v_gene: TRBV28
d_gene: NA
abundance: NA
j_gene: TRBJ2-7
CDR3nt: TGTGCCAGCAGTTTAGGAGGTCTTCTGGATGGCTACGAGCAGTACTTC
CDR3aa: CASSLGGLLDGYEQYF

v_gene: TRBV27
d_gene: TRBD2
abundance: NA
j_gene: TRBJ2-5
CDR3nt: TGTGCCAGCAGTTTTCACGGACTAGCGGAGACCCAGTACTTC
CDR3aa: CASSFHGLAETQYF

v_gene: TRBV18
d_gene: NA
abundance: NA
j_gene: TRBJ1-1
CDR3nt: TGTGCCAGCACGGAGCGGAGTCGGGGCACTGAAGCTTTCTTT
CDR3aa: CASTERSRGTEAFF

v_gene: TRBV23-1
d_gene: NA
abundance: once
j_gene: TRBJ2-5
CDR3nt: TGCGCCAGCAGTCAACCGGGGTACAGGGGGGGTGAGACCCAGTACTTC
CDR3aa: CASSQPGYRGGETQYF

v_gene: TRBV7-3
d_gene: TRBD2
abundance: NA
j_gene: TRBJ2-1
CDR3nt: TGTGCCAGCAGCTACTTAGCGGGAGGGCCTAATGAGCAGTTCTTC
CDR3aa: CASSYLAGGPNEQFF

v_gene: TRBV30
d_gene: TRBD1
abundance: few
j_gene: TRBJ1-6
CDR3nt: TGTGCCTGGTCAGGGGGAAATAATTCACCCCTCCACTTT
CDR3aa: CAWSGGNNSPLHF

v_gene: TRBV5-1
d_gene: TRBD1
abundance: NA
j_gene: TRBJ1-2
CDR3nt: TGCGCCAGCAGCTTGGGACAGGGGGTATCTCACTATGGCTACACCTTC
CDR3aa: CASSLGQGVSHYGYTF

v_gene: TRBV7-6
d_gene: TRBD2
abundance: NA
j_gene: TRBJ2-7
CDR3nt: TGTGCCAGCAGGGCTCTAGCGGGGGGGGATTACGAGCAGTACTTC
CDR3aa: CASRALAGGDYEQYF

v_gene: TRBV30
d_gene: TRBD2
abundance: NA
j_gene: TRBJ2-1
CDR3nt: TGTGCCAGAACTAGCGGGAGGGCCGTTGAGCAGTTCTTC
CDR3aa: CARTSGRAVEQFF

v_gene: TRBV5-1
d_gene: TRBD2
abundance: few
j_gene: TRBJ2-3
CDR3nt: TGCGCCAGCAGCTGGGGACTAGCGGGGAGCACAGATACGCAGTATTTT
CDR3aa: CASSWGLAGSTDTQYF

v_gene: TRBV2
d_gene: NA
abundance: NA
j_gene: TRBJ2-7
CDR3nt: TGTGCCAGCAGATCCCCGGGAGAGGCCTCCTACGAGCAGTACTTC
CDR3aa: CASRSPGEASYEQYF

v_gene: TRBV21-1
d_gene: NA
abundance: NA
j_gene: TRBJ1-4
CDR3nt: TGTGCCAGCAGCGCTGAGGGCCCAACTAATGAAAAACTGTTTTTT
CDR3aa: CASSAEGPTNEKLFF

v_gene: TRBV11-1
d_gene: TRBD2
abundance: NA
j_gene: TRBJ2-3
CDR3nt: TGTGCCAGCCATAGCGGGGTTAGCACAGATACGCAGTATTTT
CDR3aa: CASHSGVSTDTQYF

v_gene: TRBV6-5
d_gene: NA
abundance: NA
j_gene: TRBJ1-2
CDR3nt: TGTGCCAGCAGATTATTTTCTAACTATGGCTACACCTTC
CDR3aa: CASRLFSNYGYTF

v_gene: TRBV28
d_gene: TRBD2
abundance: NA
j_gene: TRBJ2-3
CDR3nt: TGTGCCAGCAGTTTTAGCGGGAGCACAGATACGCAGTATTTT
CDR3aa: CASSFSGSTDTQYF

v_gene: TRBV5-6
d_gene: NA
abundance: few
j_gene: TRBJ1-5
CDR3nt: TGTGCCAGCAGCTTGAGGGGTTCCAGCAATCAGCCCCAGCATTTT
CDR3aa: CASSLRGSSNQPQHF

v_gene: TRBV18
d_gene: TRBD1
abundance: NA
j_gene: TRBJ1-3
CDR3nt: TGTGCCAGCTCACCAGACAGGGGAGGAAACACCATATATTTT
CDR3aa: CASSPDRGGNTIYF

v_gene: TRBV5-4
d_gene: NA
abundance: few
j_gene: TRBJ2-3
CDR3nt: TGTGCCAGCAGGCAGGCGACTTGGACTATAGATACGCAGTATTTT
CDR3aa: CASRQATWTIDTQYF

v_gene: TRBV27
d_gene: TRBD1
abundance: few
j_gene: TRBJ2-7
CDR3nt: TGTGCCAGCAGTCCCCACCCCGACAGGGGAGGCTACGAGCAGTACTTC
CDR3aa: CASSPHPDRGGYEQYF

v_gene: TRBV9
d_gene: TRBD1
abundance: NA
j_gene: TRBJ1-4
CDR3nt: TGTGCCAGCAGTGGGGCCGGGACAGGGAATGAAAAACTGTTTTTT
CDR3aa: CASSGAGTGNEKLFF

v_gene: TRBV5-6
d_gene: NA
abundance: NA
j_gene: TRBJ2-7
CDR3nt: TGTGCCAGCAGCTTGTCGGGAGCACCCCACGAGCAGTACTTC
CDR3aa: CASSLSGAPHEQYF

v_gene: TRBV6-1
d_gene: NA
abundance: NA
j_gene: TRBJ2-7
CDR3nt: TGTGCCAGCAGTGCGGGCTGGGAGTCCGCGTCCTACGAGCAGTACTTC
CDR3aa: CASSAGWESASYEQYF

v_gene: TRBV14
d_gene: NA
abundance: NA
j_gene: TRBJ2-7
CDR3nt: TGTGCCAGCAGCCAAGCAGACTCTGGCCCCTACGAGCAGTACTTC
CDR3aa: CASSQADSGPYEQYF

v_gene: TRBV6-1
d_gene: NA
abundance: NA
j_gene: TRBJ2-5
CDR3nt: TGTGCCAGCAGTGAGGGTAGCTGGGAGACCCAGTACTTC
CDR3aa: CASSEGSWETQYF

v_gene: TRBV5-1
d_gene: NA
abundance: NA
j_gene: TRBJ1-2
CDR3nt: TGCGCCAGCAGTTTCGGAGGCGAAGGTGGCTACACCTTC
CDR3aa: CASSFGGEGGYTF

v_gene: TRBV29-1
d_gene: NA
abundance: NA
j_gene: TRBJ2-5
CDR3nt: TGCAGCGGCCGGGGAGATTGGGAGACCCAGTACTTC
CDR3aa: CSGRGDWETQYF

v_gene: TRBV30
d_gene: NA
abundance: NA
j_gene: TRBJ1-1
CDR3nt: TGTGCCTGGTACCCATGGGGGGGCCAGGTAGCAGCTTTCTTT
CDR3aa: CAWYPWGGQVAAFF

v_gene: TRBV10-3
d_gene: NA
abundance: few
j_gene: TRBJ1-1
CDR3nt: TGTGCCATCAGTGACCCCGGGACTGAAGCTTTCTTT
CDR3aa: CAISDPGTEAFF

v_gene: TRBV5-1
d_gene: NA
abundance: NA
j_gene: TRBJ2-3
CDR3nt: TGCGCCAGCAGTGTTGCTAGCGCAGATACGCAGTATTTT
CDR3aa: CASSVASADTQYF

v_gene: TRBV15
d_gene: TRBD1
abundance: NA
j_gene: TRBJ1-4
CDR3nt: TGTGCCACAGGTTACAGGGGAACTAATGAAAAACTGTTTTTT
CDR3aa: CATGYRGTNEKLFF

v_gene: TRBV4-2
d_gene: TRBD2
abundance: NA
j_gene: TRBJ2-3
CDR3nt: TGTGCCAGCAGCCTAAATAGCGGGGGGGCCGATACGCAGTATTTT
CDR3aa: CASSLNSGGADTQYF

v_gene: TRBV4-3
d_gene: NA
abundance: few
j_gene: TRBJ1-1
CDR3nt: TGCGCCAGCAGCCAAGAGAGGGATACTGAAGCTTTCTTT
CDR3aa: CASSQERDTEAFF

v_gene: TRBV29-1
d_gene: NA
abundance: NA
j_gene: TRBJ1-5
CDR3nt: TGCAGCCCGGCGACCTATATCAGGGTCCCTAGCAATCAGCCCCAGCATTTT
CDR3aa: CSPATYIRVPSNQPQHF

v_gene: TRBV4-1
d_gene: TRBD1
abundance: NA
j_gene: TRBJ2-7
CDR3nt: TGCGCCAGCAGCCACCCGGACAGGGCGTCCTACGAGCAGTACTTC
CDR3aa: CASSHPDRASYEQYF

v_gene: TRBV29-1
d_gene: NA
abundance: NA
j_gene: TRBJ2-1
CDR3nt: TGCAGCGTCCAACGGGCCTACAATGAGCAGTTCTTC
CDR3aa: CSVQRAYNEQFF

v_gene: TRBV29-1
d_gene: NA
abundance: NA
j_gene: TRBJ2-1
CDR3nt: TGCAGCGTTGAATCTTTCGGGTACTCCTACAATGAGCAGTTCTTC
CDR3aa: CSVESFGYSYNEQFF

v_gene: TRBV11-2
d_gene: TRBD2
abundance: few
j_gene: TRBJ2-7
CDR3nt: TGTGCCAGCAGACACGAGACTAGCGGGATTTTATACGAGCAGTACTTC
CDR3aa: CASRHETSGILYEQYF

v_gene: TRBV7-9
d_gene: TRBD1
abundance: NA
j_gene: TRBJ1-2
CDR3nt: TGTGCCAGCAGCTTAGAGGGGGCAGTTTGGGGCTACACCTTC
CDR3aa: CASSLEGAVWGYTF

v_gene: TRBV30
d_gene: NA
abundance: once
j_gene: TRBJ1-5
CDR3nt: TGTGCCTTAGACGGGGGGGCCGGTCAGCCCCAGCATTTT
CDR3aa: CALDGGAGQPQHF

v_gene: TRBV28
d_gene: TRBD1
abundance: once
j_gene: TRBJ1-4
CDR3nt: TGTGCCAGCTGGGGACAGGGAGGTGAAAAACTGTTTTTT
CDR3aa: CASWGQGGEKLFF

v_gene: TRBV28
d_gene: TRBD1
abundance: NA
j_gene: TRBJ1-1
CDR3nt: TGTGCCAGCAAGGGGACCGGGACAGGGAGTTCCACTGAAGCTTTCTTT
CDR3aa: CASKGTGTGSSTEAFF

v_gene: TRBV7-3
d_gene: NA
abundance: NA
j_gene: TRBJ2-1
CDR3nt: TGTGCCAGCAGCCCCGGGACTTCCAATGAGCAGTTCTTC
CDR3aa: CASSPGTSNEQFF

v_gene: TRBV6-1
d_gene: TRBD2
abundance: few
j_gene: TRBJ2-3
CDR3nt: TGTGCCAGCAGTGTGGGACTAGCGCGAGATACGCAGTATTTT
CDR3aa: CASSVGLARDTQYF

v_gene: TRBV18
d_gene: NA
abundance: NA
j_gene: TRBJ2-5
CDR3nt: TGTGCCAGCTCACCGAGGCAAGAGACCCAGTACTTC
CDR3aa: CASSPRQETQYF

v_gene: TRBV9
d_gene: TRBD2
abundance: NA
j_gene: TRBJ2-3
CDR3nt: TGTGCCAGCAGCGCGGGACTAGCGGGAGGGCCTTGGGATACGCAGTATTTT
CDR3aa: CASSAGLAGGPWDTQYF

v_gene: TRBV5-1
d_gene: NA
abundance: NA
j_gene: TRBJ2-5
CDR3nt: TGCGCCAGCAGCCGCCTTGTCGCCGGACAGTCGGCGAGGACCCAGTACTTC
CDR3aa: CASSRLVAGQSARTQYF

v_gene: TRBV6-5
d_gene: NA
abundance: NA
j_gene: TRBJ1-3
CDR3nt: TGTGCCAGCAGTGGGGGGGCCGACTCTGGAAACACCATATATTTT
CDR3aa: CASSGGADSGNTIYF

v_gene: TRBV6-5
d_gene: NA
abundance: NA
j_gene: TRBJ2-1
CDR3nt: TGTGCCAGCAGTTACTCTGTTCAAAATCGGAATGAGCAGTTCTTC
CDR3aa: CASSYSVQNRNEQFF

v_gene: TRBV6-6
d_gene: NA
abundance: NA
j_gene: TRBJ1-1
CDR3nt: TGTGCCAGCAGTGCAACTCGGAACACTGAAGCTTTCTTT
CDR3aa: CASSATRNTEAFF

v_gene: TRBV4-3
d_gene: TRBD2
abundance: NA
j_gene: TRBJ2-1
CDR3nt: TGCGCCAGCAGCCGCCTAGCGGGAGAATGGTCGACTGAGCAGTTCTTC
CDR3aa: CASSRLAGEWSTEQFF

v_gene: TRBV7-9
d_gene: NA
abundance: NA
j_gene: TRBJ1-1
CDR3nt: TGTGCCAGCAGCGGTAGAGAAGCTTTCTTT
CDR3aa: CASSGREAFF

v_gene: TRBV19
d_gene: NA
abundance: NA
j_gene: TRBJ2-1
CDR3nt: TGTGCCAGTACCGGGGCCTACAATGAGCAGTTCTTC
CDR3aa: CASTGAYNEQFF